The 16 T cell receptor beta chains below all came from one sample that was sequenced in a study of OX40 agonist ivuxolimab in advanced cancers. Sequencing used immunoSEQ multiplex PCR; TCRdb keeps in-frame clones, though not all of them. This repertoire shows about 37,000 clones, around four fifths found once; its top ten account for less than 45%. The sample was CD4+ or CD8+ T cells sorted from blood, taken in a trial of the OX40 agonist ivuxolimab. These TCRs come from an adult with an advanced solid tumor such as melanoma, head and neck, liver or kidney cancer.

This clone was observed once. The chain combines TRBV10-3 with TRBJ2-2; 8 bases match TRBD1. From germline, CDR1 is ENHRY and CDR2 SYGVKD. Trimming removed 7 bases from V and 6 bases from J; junction bases left unmatched: 10. This CDR3 spans 15 amino acids. The DNA for the CDR3 is TGTGCCATCAAAGAAGGACAGGGAGTTTCCGGGGAGCTGTTTTTT. Protein product: CAIKEGQGVSGELFF.

This clone has more than one count but fewer than ten. Other DNA sequences of this sample code for an identical CDR3. The rearrangement joins TRBV30 to TRBJ1-1; D call uncertain. V was clipped by 2 bases and J by 4 bases, with 8 bases between them. Germline V gene data show CDR1 as GTSNPN and CDR2 as SVGIG (reference sequence). The CDR3 extends over 12 amino acids. CDR3 amino acids: CAWSNLGTEAFF. The CDR3 bases are TGTGCCTGGAGTAATTTGGGCACTGAAGCTTTCTTT.

V usage is TRBV5-5 and J usage is TRBJ1-5; D is unclear. The CDR3 contains 13 residues. V was cut by 2 bases and J by 5 bases, with 8 bases left in between. Germline CDR1 SGHKS, CDR2 YYEKEE (reference sequence). CDR3 DNA sequence: TGTGCCAGCAGCTTCCAACCTGATCAGCCCCAGCATTTT. It encodes CASSFQPDQPQHF.

The chain recombines TRBV19 with TRBJ2-5, with no clear D. V was cut by 0 bases and J by 3 bases, with 2 bases left in between. This CDR3 is 12 amino acids long. The germline gives CDR1 LNHDA, CDR2 SQIVND (reference sequence). CDR3 residues: CASSIEEETQYF. Here the CDR3 DNA reads TGTGCCAGTAGTATAGAGGAAGAGACCCAGTACTTC.

The chain employs TRBV13 and TRBJ2-3; unclear D gene. This CDR3 has 13 amino acids. Germline V gives CDR1 PRHDT, CDR2 FYEKMQ (reference sequence). V lost 8 bases and J lost 2, with 11 bases in between. As DNA, the CDR3 is TGTGCCAGCCGCAAGGAAAACACAGATACGCAGTATTTT. This encodes CASRKENTDTQYF.

This chain connects TRBV6-1 to TRBJ2-7; 10 nucleotides agree with TRBD2. CDR1 is MNHNS and CDR2 is SASEGT in the germline V gene. Trimming at V came to 0 bases and at J to 3 bases, leaving 2 bases not matched to a gene. The CDR3 is 15 amino acids. The CDR3 DNA sequence: TGTGCCAGCAGTGAAGCCTGGACTAGCGGCTACGAGCAGTACTTC. It is translated as CASSEAWTSGYEQYF.

The V and J genes are TRBV7-3 and TRBJ1-1; D gene unclear. V was clipped by 9 bases and J by 3 bases, with 14 bases between them. This CDR3 region has 13 residues. The germline gives CDR1 SGHTA, CDR2 FQGTGA. The chain's CDR3 is CASKVAEDTEAFF. Written as DNA, the CDR3 is TGTGCCAGTAAGGTTGCTGAGGACACTGAAGCTTTCTTT. Supplemented by reference TRBV7-3 and TRBJ1-1, the full variable domain reads GAGVSQTPSNKVTEKGKYVELRCDPISGHTALYWYRQSLGQGPEFLIYFQGTGAADDSGLPNDRFFAVRPEGSVSTLKIQRTERGDSAVYLCASKVAEDTEAFFGQGTRLTVV.

With respect to this clone: Mismatch with germline at one junction end may stem from a read error. V and J are TRBV7-2 and TRBJ2-7; maybe TRBD1 (6 bases). The CDR3 loop spans 13 amino acids. The germline gives CDR1 SGHTA, CDR2 FQGNSA. DNA of the CDR3: TGTGCCAGCAGCCTAGGACTTGGGGGCGAGGAGTACTTC. Its translation is CASSLGLGGEEYF.

This clone was recorded a few times. The chain joins TRBV7-2 to TRBJ2-7; no reliable D call. The CDR3 length is 12 residues. The V gene lost 5 bases and the J gene lost 0 bases, with 5 bases spanning the gap. Germline loops: CDR1 SGHTA, CDR2 FQGNSA. CDR3 nucleotides: TGTGCCAGCAGCCGAAGCTCCTACGAGCAGTACTTC. Translating gives CASSRSSYEQYF. The full variable domain, with the rest looked up from reference TRBV7-2 and TRBJ2-7, is GAGVSQSPSNKVTEKGKDVELRCDPISGHTALYWYRQSLGQGLEFLIYFQGNSAPDKSGLPSDRFSAERTGGSVSTLTIQRTQQEDSAVYLCASSRSSYEQYFGPGTRLTVT.

V is TRBV5-5 and J is TRBJ2-5; D gene uncertain. This CDR3 comprises 15 residues. Germline CDR1 reads SGHKS; CDR2 reads YYEKEE (reference sequence). Trimming stripped 0 bases from V and 7 bases from J, with 16 bases between. This CDR3 is CASSLVLGVDGTQYF. CDR3 nucleotides: TGTGCCAGCAGCTTGGTCCTAGGAGTGGACGGGACCCAGTACTTC.

This clone is a singleton in its sample. This chain connects TRBV27 to TRBJ2-3, with 10 bases aligning to TRBD2. The ends lost 7 bases at V and 4 bases at J; junction bases unmatched: 14. The CDR3 has 17 residues. The germline V gene has CDR1 MNHEY and CDR2 SMNVEV (reference sequence). The CDR3 coding sequence is TGTGCCAGCACTCCAAGCGCAGCGGGAGGGGGTGCAGATACGCAGTATTTT. This gives the protein CASTPSAAGGGADTQYF.

In this sample, this clone turned up a few times. The identical CDR3 is also encoded by other nucleotide sequences in the sample. The rearrangement links TRBV30 to TRBJ1-2; weak D call: TRBD1 (6 bases). The CDR3 loop spans 11 amino acids. The germline V gene encodes CDR1 GTSNPN and CDR2 SVGIG (reference sequence). V lost 3 bases, J lost 5 bases, and 7 bases lay in between. The CDR3 nucleotides read TGTGCCTGGAGCACAGGGTATGGCTACACCTTC. Protein: CAWSTGYGYTF.

This clone was detected only a few times. The CDR3 spells CASSRGTVTGELFF. The CDR3 nucleotides read TGCGCCAGCAGCCGCGGGACTGTCACCGGGGAGCTGTTTTTT. The chain employs TRBV5-1 and TRBJ2-2, with D possibly matching TRBD2 (6 bases). Trimming stripped 4 bases from V and 4 bases from J, with 11 bases between. The V gene's germline CDR1 is SGHRS and CDR2 YFSETQ. This CDR3 region has 14 residues.

The chain recombines TRBV7-9 with TRBJ2-7; TRBD2 aligns across 15 bases. The trim removed 4 bases at V and 6 bases at J, leaving 4 bases unmatched. CDR1 SEHNR and CDR2 FQNEAQ come from the germline V gene (reference sequence). The CDR3 consists of 15 residues. In DNA form, the CDR3 reads TGTGCCAGCAGCTCCCCGGGACTAGCGGGAGGCGAGCAGTACTTC. Amino acid sequence: CASSSPGLAGGEQYF.

This clone turned up a few times. The chain is built from TRBV4-2 and TRBJ1-5; 9 positions match TRBD1. J lost 5 bases, V lost 0 bases, and 5 bases had no gene match. Germline CDR1 reads LGHNA; CDR2 reads YNFKEQ. There are 16 residues in the CDR3. The CDR3 DNA sequence: TGTGCCAGCAGCCAAGATCCGGGACAGGGCGATCAGCCCCAGCATTTT. It yields the protein CASSQDPGQGDQPQHF.

J is TRBJ1-2 and V is TRBV5-1, with D unresolved. V was pared by 2 bases and J by 4 bases, with 9 bases between. CDR1 and CDR2 (germline): SGHRS, YFSETQ. The CDR3 contains 13 residues. CDR3 nucleotides: TGCGCCAGCAGCTTCTACCAGAGCTATGGCTACACCTTC. Its protein product is CASSFYQSYGYTF.